A single count supports the clone carrying this T cell receptor beta chain. CDR1 and CDR2 (germline): MNHEY, SMNVEV (reference sequence). Trimming took 6 bases from V and 0 from J, leaving 18 bases between them. The CDR3 contains 16 residues. This sample was included in a study of blood T cell repertoires in COVID-19. For the study at large: From the United States, Italy and Spain came samples of acute and convalescent COVID-19. PBMCs, B-cell-depleted T cells, or T cells provided the cDNA or gDNA that made up the material.

In the original analysis: For nucleated cells, counts were estimated from reference gene primer amplification. Data came from immunoSEQ multiplex PCR; TCRdb stores just in-frame clones and leaves some out. Clone size and V and J calls were adopted from that table, with D and trimming inferred from the DNA. The repertoire holds over 300,000 clones, with about nine tenths as singletons. Participant ages covered about 18 to 89 years across 24 US areas. The gene calls are TRBV27 and TRBJ2-7; perhaps TRBD1 as D (6 bases). Sequencing used PBMCs or T cells enriched from blood (not recorded which). This receptor was obtained from a woman between 40 and 50 years old who had recovered from COVID-19. CDR3 sequence: CASRVGGGWVSYEQYF. CDR3 DNA: TGTGCCAGCAGGGTTGGGGGCGGTTGGGTCTCCTACGAGCAGTACTTC.